A selection of T cell receptor beta chains follows, all from one sample in a study of OX40 agonist ivuxolimab in advanced cancers. Assay used: immunoSEQ multiplex PCR; TCRdb lists only in-frame clones, some missing. The data show about 55,000 clones, 70% to 80% seen once. Sequenced material: CD4+ or CD8+ T cells sorted from blood, taken in a trial of the OX40 agonist ivuxolimab. Receptors originate from an adult with an advanced solid tumor such as melanoma, head and neck, liver or kidney cancer. Each CDR3 is given with its conserved first and last residue. Each record gives: clone size, J gene, V gene, D gene, CDR3 protein, CDR3 DNA. A D gene is named only where the DNA matches it firmly. The size field is filled for only some rows; it gives once, few, many or a size class.

.,TRBJ2-7,TRBV5-1,.,CASSKEGHYEQYF,TGCGCCAGCAGTAAGGAGGGCCACTACGAGCAGTACTTC
.,TRBJ1-5,TRBV5-1,.,CASSLDPRGDQPQHF,TGCGCCAGCAGCTTGGATCCCCGGGGTGATCAGCCCCAGCATTTT
.,TRBJ2-1,TRBV6-6,.,CASSYPRGQGDNEQFF,TGTGCCAGCAGTTACCCCCGGGGGCAGGGGGACAATGAGCAGTTCTTC
.,TRBJ1-2,TRBV6-1,.,CASSDITASTF,TGTGCCAGCAGTGACATTACCGCAAGCACCTTC
once,TRBJ1-6,TRBV9,.,CASMVGEGNSPLHF,TGTGCCAGCATGGTTGGCGAGGGCAATTCACCCCTCCACTTT
.,TRBJ1-3,TRBV5-1,.,CASNLMGARDTIYF,TGCGCCAGCAACTTAATGGGGGCGAGGGACACCATATATTTT
.,TRBJ1-2,TRBV30,.,CAWSVARARGYTF,TGTGCCTGGAGTGTGGCGCGAGCGAGAGGCTACACCTTC
.,TRBJ1-3,TRBV4-3,.,CASSQVPENSGNTIYF,TGCGCCAGCAGCCAAGTTCCGGAAAACTCTGGAAACACCATATATTTT
.,TRBJ2-1,TRBV19,.,CASGETVYNEQFF,TGTGCCAGTGGGGAGACGGTTTACAATGAGCAGTTCTTC
.,TRBJ1-2,TRBV28,TRBD1,CAGWGQGGRYTF,TGTGCCGGCTGGGGACAGGGAGGAAGATACACCTTC
.,TRBJ1-1,TRBV10-2,.,CASSASGNTEAFF,TGCGCCAGCAGCGCCTCAGGGAACACTGAAGCTTTCTTT
.,TRBJ1-2,TRBV4-2,TRBD1,CASSQDTGTGWANGYTF,TGTGCCAGCAGCCAAGATACCGGGACAGGGTGGGCTAATGGCTATACCTTC
.,TRBJ2-2,TRBV7-3,.,CASSLKVEGVNTGELFF,TGTGCCAGCAGCTTAAAAGTCGAGGGTGTGAACACCGGGGAGCTGTTTTTT
.,TRBJ2-3,TRBV9,.,CASSNLGGPTDTQYF,TGTGCCAGCAGCAACCTCGGCGGTCCCACAGATACGCAGTATTTT